This T cell receptor beta chain was captured by sequencing in a study of blood T cell repertoires in COVID-19. Cohorts were determined from participant-reported clinical history. Using immunoSEQ multiplex PCR, the repertoire was profiled, and TCRdb retains in-frame clones only, with some absent. This sample carries around 280,000 clones, roughly 85% of them seen once, and the ten largest clones take 6% to 7%. Germline values: CDR1 KGHSH, CDR2 LQKENI. This CDR3 comprises 14 residues. Trimming took 2 bases from V and 8 from J, leaving 15 bases between them. This TCR derives from a woman in her thirties or forties who had recovered from COVID-19. Sequenced sample: PBMCs or T cells enriched from blood (not recorded which). This chain joins TRBV18 and TRBJ1-2, with a weak D call TRBD1 (6 bases). The CDR3 DNA follows: TGTGCCAGCTCACCAGAATCAGGGGCAGGCGGCTACACCTTC. The encoded protein is CASSPESGAGGYTF.